This TCR beta chain was observed in a study of cytomegalovirus exposure and HLA in healthy donors. As for the study in general: Ancestry clustering placed around 80% of about 400 genotyped donors in the Caucasian-associated cluster. Study-level points and caveats: Cytomegalovirus status, reportedly, was diagnosed with high specificity and sensitivity by the classifier. TCR beta chain V- and J-gene trimming was linked, in a later analysis, to a missense variant in DCLRE1C. The investigators catalogued 150 to 200 TCR beta chains as cytomegalovirus-associated.

60 Vbeta and 13 Jbeta primers were used in PCR. Generated by immunoSEQ multiplex PCR, the TCRdb table keeps only in-frame clones and is missing some. There are some 54,000 clones in the sample; about three quarters occur only once, and under 3% lies in the top ten. With 1 base clipped from V and 3 bases from J, the junction kept 6 bases outside the gene matches. CDR3 length: 16 amino acids. Germline values: CDR1 LGHNA, CDR2 YSLEER. As concerns this clone: Antigen specificity is unknown.

The V and J genes are TRBV4-3 and TRBJ2-7, with 10 bases fitting TRBD2. The origin of this receptor is a young man in good health and CMV-seronegative. Sequencing used PBMCs. The CDR3 bases are TGCGCCAGCAGCCAAGGACTAGCGGGCAAGCTCTACGAGCAGTACTTC. This encodes CASSQGLAGKLYEQYF.